This T cell receptor (beta chain) was captured in a study of early T cells in non-severe SARS-CoV-2 infection. Study-level background: RNA in bulk from unsorted whole blood was sequenced, and chains were unpaired.

Of note for this clonotype: This clone may be a read error of a much larger clone one base away.

Trimming took 5 bases from V and 2 from J; bases not matched to a gene: 9. The CDR3 sequence is 16 residues long. Germline loops: CDR1 SGHTA, CDR2 FQGNSA. TCRdb reprocessed the 5' RACE reads with MiXCR, giving one entry per CDR3 protein. The sample lists tens of thousands of distinct CDR3 sequences, around 10% occurring once. Specimen: whole blood. The rearrangement joins TRBV7-2 to TRBJ2-7, with 10 bases fitting TRBD2. The sequence was collected from an adult who was a healthcare worker with PCR-confirmed SARS-CoV-2 infection or an uninfected control (not recorded which). CDR3 sequence (DNA): TGTGCCAGCAGCGGAGCGGGAGGGCCTAGGGCCTACGAGCAGTACTTC. Amino acid sequence: CASSGAGGPRAYEQYF.